This is a list of T cell receptor beta chains from one sample in a study of shared clonotypes between healthy human individuals. Libraries were prepared by immunoSEQ multiplex PCR; TCRdb keeps only in-frame clonotypes and omits some of them. The sample records approximately 530,000 clones, 90% to 97% being singletons. The sequenced sample was naive CD4+ T cells sorted from blood. The receptors here all came from a woman aged 30 to 39 in good health. CDR3s include the opening cysteine and the closing phenylalanine or tryptophan. The D gene is left open where the match is weak.

D gene: NA
J gene: TRBJ1-2
V gene: TRBV6-6
CDR3 protein: CASSYSQGNGYTF
CDR3 DNA: TGTGCCAGCAGTTACTCCCAGGGAAATGGCTACACCTTC

D gene: TRBD1
J gene: TRBJ2-7
V gene: TRBV6-6
CDR3 protein: CASSSGQGAHEQYF
CDR3 DNA: TGTGCCAGCAGTTCGGGACAGGGGGCCCACGAGCAGTACTTC

D gene: TRBD2
J gene: TRBJ2-7
V gene: TRBV28
CDR3 protein: CASSSPSRAGDGYEQYF
CDR3 DNA: TGTGCCAGCTCCAGCCCGTCCCGGGCGGGAGACGGGTACGAGCAGTACTTC

D gene: TRBD1
J gene: TRBJ1-2
V gene: TRBV18
CDR3 protein: CASSPLGQGPSYGYTF
CDR3 DNA: TGTGCCAGCTCACCACTGGGACAGGGGCCAAGCTATGGCTACACCTTC

D gene: TRBD2
J gene: TRBJ2-2
V gene: TRBV19
CDR3 protein: CASSASTSGRSKPLNTGELFF
CDR3 DNA: TGTGCCAGTAGTGCCTCTACTAGCGGGAGAAGTAAACCCCTCAACACCGGGGAGCTGTTTTTT

D gene: NA
J gene: TRBJ1-2
V gene: TRBV6-1
CDR3 protein: CASTGGAYGYTF
CDR3 DNA: TGTGCCAGCACCGGGGGTGCCTATGGCTACACCTTC

D gene: NA
J gene: TRBJ2-7
V gene: TRBV25-1
CDR3 protein: CASSDDIYEQYF
CDR3 DNA: TGTGCCAGCAGTGACGACATCTACGAGCAGTACTTC

D gene: TRBD2
J gene: TRBJ2-7
V gene: TRBV5-1
CDR3 protein: CASSLGGAGGRTYEQYF
CDR3 DNA: TGCGCCAGCAGCTTGGGTGGCGCGGGAGGGAGAACGTACGAGCAGTACTTC

D gene: TRBD1
J gene: TRBJ2-7
V gene: TRBV7-2
CDR3 protein: CASSFNRGPPVHEQYF
CDR3 DNA: TGTGCCAGCAGCTTTAACAGGGGGCCCCCTGTCCACGAGCAGTACTTC

D gene: TRBD1
J gene: TRBJ1-2
V gene: TRBV9
CDR3 protein: CASSAGTAYGYTF
CDR3 DNA: TGTGCCAGCAGCGCCGGGACAGCCTATGGCTACACCTTC

D gene: TRBD1
J gene: TRBJ1-1
V gene: TRBV5-1
CDR3 protein: CASSSPPGTGGHTEAFF
CDR3 DNA: TGCGCCAGCAGCTCCCCCCCCGGGACAGGGGGTCACACTGAAGCTTTCTTT